This T cell receptor beta chain stems from a study of T-cell reconstitution after alpha-beta-depleted transplantation in children. The sample holds a few counts of this clonotype. No antigen is known for it. The CDR3 contains 14 residues. Germline lookup yields CDR1 DFQATT and CDR2 SNEGSKA (reference sequence). Trimming removed 2 bases from V and 7 bases from J; junction bases left unmatched: 5. Findings and limits, study-wide: The origin of alpha-beta T cells about two months after transplant was reportedly several hundred expanded graft clones.

Preparation of the TCRbeta library used unique molecular identifiers. TCRdb ran MiXCR on the PCR reads and lists one entry per CDR3 protein. The data hold about 580,000 distinct CDR3 sequences, with more than 20% observed a single time. The rearrangement links TRBV20-1 to TRBJ2-1; 10 bases align to TRBD2. Source: PBMCs, mostly from graft donor cells, taken 360 days after TCRalphabeta/CD19-depleted stem cell transplant. This receptor was taken from a boy in the first two years of life who had a stem cell transplant for acute myeloid leukemia, so the T cells may come from the graft donor. CDR3 loop: CSARQAGGPNEQFF. The CDR3 DNA reads as TGCAGTGCTAGACAAGCGGGGGGGCCGAATGAGCAGTTCTTC.